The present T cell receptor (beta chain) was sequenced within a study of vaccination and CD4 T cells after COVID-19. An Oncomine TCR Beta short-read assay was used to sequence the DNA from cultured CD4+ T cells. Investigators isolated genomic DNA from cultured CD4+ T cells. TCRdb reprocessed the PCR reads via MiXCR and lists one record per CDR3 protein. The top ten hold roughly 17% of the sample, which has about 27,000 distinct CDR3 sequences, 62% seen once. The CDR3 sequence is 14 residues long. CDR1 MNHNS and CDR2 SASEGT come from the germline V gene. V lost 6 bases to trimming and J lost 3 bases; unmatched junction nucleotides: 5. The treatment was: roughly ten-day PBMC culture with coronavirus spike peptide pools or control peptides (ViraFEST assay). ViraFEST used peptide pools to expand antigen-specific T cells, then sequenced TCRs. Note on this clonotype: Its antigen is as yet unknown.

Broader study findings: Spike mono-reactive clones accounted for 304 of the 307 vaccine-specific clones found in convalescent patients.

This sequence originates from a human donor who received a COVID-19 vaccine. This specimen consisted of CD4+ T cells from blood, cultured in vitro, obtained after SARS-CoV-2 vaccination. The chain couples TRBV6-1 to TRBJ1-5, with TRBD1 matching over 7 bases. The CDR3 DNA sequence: TGTGCCAGCAGAAGGGACAGTAACAATCAGCCCCAGCATTTT. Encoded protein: CASRRDSNNQPQHF.